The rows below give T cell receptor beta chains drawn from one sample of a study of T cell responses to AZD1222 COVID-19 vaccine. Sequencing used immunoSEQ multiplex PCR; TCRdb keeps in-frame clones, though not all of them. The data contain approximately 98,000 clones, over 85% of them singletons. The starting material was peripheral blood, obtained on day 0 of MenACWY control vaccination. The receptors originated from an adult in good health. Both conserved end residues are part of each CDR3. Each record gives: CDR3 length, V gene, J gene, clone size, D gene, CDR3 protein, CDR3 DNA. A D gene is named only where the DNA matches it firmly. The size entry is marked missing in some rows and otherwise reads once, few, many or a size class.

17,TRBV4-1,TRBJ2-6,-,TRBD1,CASSHGGQLFGANVLTF,TGCGCCAGCAGCCATGGGGGACAGTTGTTTGGGGCCAACGTCCTGACTTTC
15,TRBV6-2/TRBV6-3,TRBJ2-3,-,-,CASSSPRVGTDTQYF,TGTGCCAGCAGTTCCCCCAGGGTGGGCACAGATACGCAGTATTTT
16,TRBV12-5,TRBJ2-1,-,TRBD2,CASGLPSGGLVAEQFF,TGTGCTAGTGGTTTGCCTAGCGGGGGCCTCGTGGCTGAGCAGTTCTTC
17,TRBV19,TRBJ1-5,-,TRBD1,CASSTTGTGGAGQPQHF,TGTGCCAGTAGTACCACCGGGACAGGGGGCGCCGGACAGCCCCAGCATTTT
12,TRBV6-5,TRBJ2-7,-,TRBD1,CASRDSSYEQYF,TGTGCCAGCCGGGACAGCTCCTACGAGCAGTACTTC
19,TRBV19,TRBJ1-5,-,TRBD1,CASMGTGGRGAYGNQPQHF,TGTGCCAGTATGGGGACAGGGGGCCGTGGGGCCTACGGCAATCAGCCCCAGCATTTT
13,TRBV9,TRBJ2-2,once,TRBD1,CASSATGAGELFF,TGTGCCAGCAGCGCGACAGGGGCCGGGGAGCTGTTTTTT
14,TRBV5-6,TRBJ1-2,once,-,CASSLGLRDYGYTF,TGTGCCAGCAGCTTGGGTTTAAGAGACTATGGCTACACCTTC
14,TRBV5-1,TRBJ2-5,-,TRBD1,CASSGTGGDETQYF,TGCGCCAGCAGCGGGACAGGGGGTGATGAGACCCAGTACTTC
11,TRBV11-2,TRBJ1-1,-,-,CASSLGPEAFF,TGTGCCAGCAGCTTGGGGCCGGAAGCTTTCTTT
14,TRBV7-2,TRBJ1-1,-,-,CASSLAAMNTEAFF,TGTGCCAGCAGCTTAGCGGCCATGAACACTGAAGCTTTCTTT
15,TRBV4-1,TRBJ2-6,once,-,CASSQVPSGANVLTF,TGCGCCAGCAGCCAAGTCCCCTCTGGGGCCAACGTCCTGACTTTC
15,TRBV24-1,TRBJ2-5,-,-,CATSDGRGVIETQYF,TGTGCCACCAGTGATGGGAGAGGGGTGATTGAGACCCAGTACTTC
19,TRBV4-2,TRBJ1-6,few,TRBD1,CASSQETGQGIFDNSPLHF,TGTGCCAGCAGCCAAGAGACCGGACAGGGGATTTTCGATAATTCACCCCTCCACTTT
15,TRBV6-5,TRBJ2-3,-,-,CASSYSTRGADTQYF,TGTGCCAGCAGTTATTCCACCAGGGGAGCAGATACGCAGTATTTT
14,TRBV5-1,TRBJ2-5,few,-,CASSLGVIPETQYF,TGCGCCAGCAGCTTGGGGGTTATCCCAGAGACCCAGTACTTC
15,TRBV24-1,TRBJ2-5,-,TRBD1,CATSEVRDRQETQYF,TGTGCCACCAGTGAGGTACGGGACAGACAAGAGACCCAGTACTTC
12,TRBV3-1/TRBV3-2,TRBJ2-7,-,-,CASSLGGYDEYF,TGTGCCAGCAGCCTAGGGGGTTACGATGAGTACTTC
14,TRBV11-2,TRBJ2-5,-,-,CASSRLGVAETQYF,TGTGCCAGCAGCCGTCTGGGGGTAGCGGAGACCCAGTACTTC
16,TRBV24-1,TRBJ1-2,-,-,CATSDPGVRGRYGYTF,TGTGCCACCAGTGATCCCGGTGTCAGGGGCCGCTATGGCTACACCTTC
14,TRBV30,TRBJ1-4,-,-,CACHSGQSAEKLFF,TGTGCCTGTCACTCGGGGCAGTCAGCTGAAAAACTGTTTTTT
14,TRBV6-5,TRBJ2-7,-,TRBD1,CASSYDRGTYEQYF,TGTGCCAGCAGTTACGACAGGGGAACCTACGAGCAGTACTTC
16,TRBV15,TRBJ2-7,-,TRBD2,CATSRDGGSGGDEQYF,TGTGCCACCAGCAGAGATGGTGGTAGCGGGGGCGACGAGCAGTACTTC
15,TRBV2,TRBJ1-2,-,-,CASSEGRPRSYGYTF,TGTGCCAGCAGTGAGGGTAGGCCAAGGAGCTATGGCTACACCTTC
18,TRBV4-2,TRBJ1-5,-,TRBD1,CASSQDGTGVSGNQPQHF,TGTGCCAGCAGCCAAGATGGGACAGGGGTATCGGGCAATCAGCCCCAGCATTTT
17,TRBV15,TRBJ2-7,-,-,CATSRDPPQNSSYEQYF,TGTGCCACCAGCAGAGATCCCCCCCAGAACAGCTCCTACGAGCAGTACTTC
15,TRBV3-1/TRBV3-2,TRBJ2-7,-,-,CASSQGGTPTYEQYF,TGTGCCAGCAGCCAAGGCGGGACACCCACCTACGAGCAGTACTTC
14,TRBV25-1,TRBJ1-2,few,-,CASSEFGGNYGYTF,TGTGCCAGCAGTGAATTCGGGGGTAACTATGGCTACACCTTC
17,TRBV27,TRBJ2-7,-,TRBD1,CASSLRGADRRSYEQYF,TGTGCCAGCAGTTTAAGAGGGGCGGACAGGAGATCCTACGAGCAGTACTTC
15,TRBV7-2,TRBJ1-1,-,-,CASILSSGGYTEAFF,TGTGCCAGCATCTTATCCTCTGGAGGGTACACTGAAGCTTTCTTT
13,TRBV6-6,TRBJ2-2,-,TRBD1,CASSGQGPGELFF,TGTGCCAGCAGCGGACAGGGGCCCGGGGAGCTGTTTTTT
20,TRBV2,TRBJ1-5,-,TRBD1,CASSEAKPGQGFWGNQPQHF,TGTGCCAGCAGTGAAGCTAAACCGGGACAGGGTTTTTGGGGCAATCAGCCCCAGCATTTT
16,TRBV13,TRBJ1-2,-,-,CASSRGRGVAHYGYTF,TGTGCCAGCAGCCGCGGGCGGGGGGTTGCGCACTATGGCTACACCTTC
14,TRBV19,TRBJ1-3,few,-,CASMTGGSGNTIYF,TGTGCCAGTATGACGGGAGGCTCTGGAAACACCATATATTTT
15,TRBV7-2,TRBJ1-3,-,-,CASSRGHASGNTIYF,TGTGCCAGCAGCCGCGGACACGCCTCTGGAAACACCATATATTTT
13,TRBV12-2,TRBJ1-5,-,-,CASRLRCLQPQHF,TGTGCAAGTCGCTTAAGGTGCCTCCAGCCCCAGCATTTT
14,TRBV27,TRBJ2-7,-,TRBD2,CASSSSGGAWEQYF,TGTGCCAGCAGCTCTAGCGGGGGGGCTTGGGAGCAGTACTTC
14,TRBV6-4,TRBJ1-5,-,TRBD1,CASSEEGAQQPQHF,TGTGCCAGCAGTGAGGAGGGGGCGCAGCAGCCCCAGCATTTT
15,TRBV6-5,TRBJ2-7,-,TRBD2,CASSYSSGGSYEQYF,TGTGCCAGCAGTTACTCGAGCGGGGGCTCCTACGAGCAGTACTTC
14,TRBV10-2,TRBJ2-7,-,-,CASTDSGHSYEQYF,TGCGCCAGCACCGACTCGGGACACTCCTACGAGCAGTACTTC
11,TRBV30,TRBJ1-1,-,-,CACATANEAFF,TGTGCCTGTGCGACCGCAAATGAAGCTTTCTTT
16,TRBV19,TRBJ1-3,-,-,CASSIHPRELGNTIYF,TGTGCCAGTAGTATCCACCCCAGGGAGCTCGGAAACACCATATATTTT
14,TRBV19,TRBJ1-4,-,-,CASSNRARQEKLFF,TGTGCCAGTAGTAATCGGGCGAGGCAAGAAAAACTGTTTTTT
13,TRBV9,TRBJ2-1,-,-,CASSVANSDEQFF,TGTGCCAGCAGCGTAGCTAACTCCGATGAGCAGTTCTTC
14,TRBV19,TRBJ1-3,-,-,CASTRGSLGNTIYF,TGTGCCAGTACCCGAGGGTCCTTGGGGAACACCATATATTTT
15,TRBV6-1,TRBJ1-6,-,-,CASSEGRQDRSPLHF,TGTGCCAGCAGTGAAGGTCGACAGGATCGATCACCCCTCCACTTT
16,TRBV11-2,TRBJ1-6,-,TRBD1,CASSTRQGANNSPLHF,TGTGCCAGCAGCACTCGACAGGGGGCAAATAATTCACCCCTCCACTTT
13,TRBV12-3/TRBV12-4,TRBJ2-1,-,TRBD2,CASRVAGNNEQFF,TGTGCCAGCCGGGTAGCGGGGAACAATGAGCAGTTCTTC
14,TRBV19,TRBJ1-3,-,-,CASSYDGSGNTIYF,TGTGCCAGTAGTTATGACGGATCTGGAAACACCATATATTTT
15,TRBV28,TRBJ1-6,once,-,CASSFNGEARSPLHF,TGTGCCAGCAGTTTTAACGGGGAGGCGAGGTCACCCCTCCACTTT
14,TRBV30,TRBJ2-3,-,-,CAWSWGDRTDTQYF,TGTGCCTGGTCCTGGGGGGATCGGACAGATACGCAGTATTTT
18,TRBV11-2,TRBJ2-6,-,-,CASSLAWPRRRGANVLTF,TGTGCCAGCAGCTTAGCGTGGCCCAGACGGCGTGGGGCCAACGTCCTGACTTTC
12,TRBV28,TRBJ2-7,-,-,CASSSFSYEQYF,TGTGCCAGCAGCTCCTTCTCCTACGAGCAGTACTTC
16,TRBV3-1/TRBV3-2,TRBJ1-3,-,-,CASSQSGLNSGNTIYF,TGTGCCAGCAGCCAATCAGGGTTGAACTCTGGAAACACCATATATTTT